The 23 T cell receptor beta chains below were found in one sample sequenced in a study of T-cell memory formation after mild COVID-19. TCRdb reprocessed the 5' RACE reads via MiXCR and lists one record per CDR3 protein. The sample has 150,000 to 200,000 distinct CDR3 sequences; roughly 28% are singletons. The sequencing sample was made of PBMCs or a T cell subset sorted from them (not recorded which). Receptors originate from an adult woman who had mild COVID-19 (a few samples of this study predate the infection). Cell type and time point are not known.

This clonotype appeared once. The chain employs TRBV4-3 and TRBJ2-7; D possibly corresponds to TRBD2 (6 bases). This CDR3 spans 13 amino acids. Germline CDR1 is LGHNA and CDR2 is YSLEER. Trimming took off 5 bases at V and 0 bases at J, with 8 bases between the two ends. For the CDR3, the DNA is TGCGCCAGCAGCGGAGGGATCTCCTACGAGCAGTACTTC. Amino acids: CASSGGISYEQYF.

The DNA of the CDR3 is TGCGCCACCAAATCGGACACGAACACTGAAGCTTTCTTT. This encodes CATKSDTNTEAFF. This chain connects TRBV10-2 to TRBJ1-1, with D possibly TRBD1 on 5 matching bases. Germline-derived CDR1 and CDR2 are WSHSY and SAAADI. This CDR3 is 13 amino acids long. The germline V and J ends were trimmed by 10 bases and 1 base, with 13 bases remaining between them.

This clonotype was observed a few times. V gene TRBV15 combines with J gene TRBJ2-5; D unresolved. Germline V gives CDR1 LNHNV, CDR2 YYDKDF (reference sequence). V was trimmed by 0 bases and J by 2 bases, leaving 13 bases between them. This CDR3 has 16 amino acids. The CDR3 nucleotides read TGTGCCACCAGCAGAGAGTACCCCGTGAATCAAGAGACCCAGTACTTC. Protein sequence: CATSREYPVNQETQYF. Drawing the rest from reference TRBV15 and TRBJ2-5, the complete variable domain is DAMVIQNPRYQVTQFGKPVTLSCSQTLNHNVMYWYQQKSSQAPKLLFHYYDKDFNNEADTPDNFQSRRPNTSFCFLDIRSPGLGDTAMYLCATSREYPVNQETQYFGPGTRLLVL.

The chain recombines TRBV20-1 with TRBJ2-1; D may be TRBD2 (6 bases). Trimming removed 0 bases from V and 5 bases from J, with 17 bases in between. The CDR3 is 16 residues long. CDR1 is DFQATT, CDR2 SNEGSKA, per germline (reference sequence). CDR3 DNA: TGCAGTGCTAGAGAACCCTCGCGCGGGGTCGACAATGAGCAGTTCTTC. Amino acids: CSAREPSRGVDNEQFF.

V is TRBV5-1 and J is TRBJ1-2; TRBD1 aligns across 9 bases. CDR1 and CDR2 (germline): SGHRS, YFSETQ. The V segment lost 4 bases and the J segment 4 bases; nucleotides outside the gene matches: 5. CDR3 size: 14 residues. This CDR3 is CASSVGQGTYGYTF. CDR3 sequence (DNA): TGCGCCAGCAGCGTCGGACAGGGGACCTATGGCTACACCTTC.

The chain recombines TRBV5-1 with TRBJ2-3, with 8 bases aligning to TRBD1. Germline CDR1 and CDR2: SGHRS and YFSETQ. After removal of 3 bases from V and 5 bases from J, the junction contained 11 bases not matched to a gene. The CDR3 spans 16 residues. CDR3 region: CASSSRRDRGLDTQYF. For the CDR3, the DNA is TGCGCCAGCAGCTCGAGACGAGACAGGGGATTAGATACGCAGTATTTT. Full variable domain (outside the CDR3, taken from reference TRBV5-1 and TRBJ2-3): KAGVTQTPRYLIKTRGQQVTLSCSPISGHRSVSWYQQTPGQGLQFLFEYFSETQRNKGNFPGRFSGRQFSNSRSEMNVSTLELGDSALYLCASSSRRDRGLDTQYFGPGTRLTVL.

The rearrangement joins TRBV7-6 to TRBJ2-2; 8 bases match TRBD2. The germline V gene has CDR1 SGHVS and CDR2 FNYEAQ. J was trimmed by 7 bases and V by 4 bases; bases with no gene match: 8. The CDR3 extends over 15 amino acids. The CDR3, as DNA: TGTGCCAGCAGCTACGGGGGGGCCTTCGGCGGGGAGCTGTTTTTT. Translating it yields CASSYGGAFGGELFF. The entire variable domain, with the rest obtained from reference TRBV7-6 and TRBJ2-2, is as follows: GAGVSQSPRYKVTKRGQDVALRCDPISGHVSLYWYRQALGQGPEFLTYFNYEAQQDKSGLPNDRFSAERPEGSISTLTIQRTEQRDSAMYRCASSYGGAFGGELFFGEGSRLTVL.

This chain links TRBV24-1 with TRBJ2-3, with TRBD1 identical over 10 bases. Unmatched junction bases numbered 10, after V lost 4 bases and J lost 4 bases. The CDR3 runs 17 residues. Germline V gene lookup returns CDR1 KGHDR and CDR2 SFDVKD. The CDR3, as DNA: TGTGCCACCAGTGAATCTGGGACAGGGGAGCGTTCAGATACGCAGTATTTT. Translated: CATSESGTGERSDTQYF.

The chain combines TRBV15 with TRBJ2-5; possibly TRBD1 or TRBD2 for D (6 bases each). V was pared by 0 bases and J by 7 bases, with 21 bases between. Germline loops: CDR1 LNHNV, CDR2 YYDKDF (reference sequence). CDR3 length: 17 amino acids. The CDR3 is CATSRDGTGGSGGTQYF. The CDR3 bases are TGTGCCACCAGCAGAGATGGGACTGGGGGCTCTGGTGGGACCCAGTACTTC.

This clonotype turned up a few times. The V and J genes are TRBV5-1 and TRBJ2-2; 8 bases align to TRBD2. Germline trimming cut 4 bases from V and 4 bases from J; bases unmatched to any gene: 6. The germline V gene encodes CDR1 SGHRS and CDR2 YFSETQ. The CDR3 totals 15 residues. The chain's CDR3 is CASSDSGSTTGELFF. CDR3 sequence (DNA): TGCGCCAGCAGCGACAGCGGGAGTACCACCGGGGAGCTGTTTTTT.

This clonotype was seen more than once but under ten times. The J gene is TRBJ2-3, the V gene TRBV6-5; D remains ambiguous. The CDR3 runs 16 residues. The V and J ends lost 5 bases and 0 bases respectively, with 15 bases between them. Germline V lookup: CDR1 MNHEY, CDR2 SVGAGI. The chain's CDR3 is CASSPLTSPSTDTQYF. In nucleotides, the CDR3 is TGTGCCAGCAGTCCACTAACCTCGCCTAGCACAGATACGCAGTATTTT.

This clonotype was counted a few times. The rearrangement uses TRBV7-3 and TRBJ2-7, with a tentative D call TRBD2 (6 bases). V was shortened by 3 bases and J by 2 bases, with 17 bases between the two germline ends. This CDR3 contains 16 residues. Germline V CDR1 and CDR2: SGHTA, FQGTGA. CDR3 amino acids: CASSFRRRGKPYEQYF. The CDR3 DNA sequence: TGTGCCAGCAGCTTCAGACGCCGGGGGAAACCCTACGAGCAGTACTTC.

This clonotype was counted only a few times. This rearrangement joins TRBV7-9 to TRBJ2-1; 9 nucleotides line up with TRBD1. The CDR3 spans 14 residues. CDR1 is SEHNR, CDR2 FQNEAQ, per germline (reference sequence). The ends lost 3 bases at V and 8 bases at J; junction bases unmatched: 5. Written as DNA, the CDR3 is TGTGCCAGCAGCTTCCGGGACAGGGTTTATGAGCAGTTCTTC. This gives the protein CASSFRDRVYEQFF.

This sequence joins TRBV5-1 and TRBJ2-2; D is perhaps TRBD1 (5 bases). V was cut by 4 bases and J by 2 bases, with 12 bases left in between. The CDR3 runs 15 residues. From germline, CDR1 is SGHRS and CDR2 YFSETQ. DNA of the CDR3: TGCGCCAGCAGCCGTCTAGGGGCAAACACCGGGGAGCTGTTTTTT. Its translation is CASSRLGANTGELFF.

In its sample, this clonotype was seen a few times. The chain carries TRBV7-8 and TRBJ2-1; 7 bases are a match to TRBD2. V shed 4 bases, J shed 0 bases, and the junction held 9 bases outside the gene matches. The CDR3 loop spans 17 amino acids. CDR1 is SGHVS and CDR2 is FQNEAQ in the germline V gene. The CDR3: CASSSPGRGNSYNEQFF. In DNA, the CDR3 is TGTGCCAGCAGCTCCCCTGGGCGGGGGAACTCCTACAATGAGCAGTTCTTC.

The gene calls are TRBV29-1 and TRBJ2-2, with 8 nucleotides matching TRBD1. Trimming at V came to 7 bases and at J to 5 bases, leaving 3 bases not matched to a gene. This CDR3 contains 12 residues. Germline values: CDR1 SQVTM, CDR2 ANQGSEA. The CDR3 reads CSADRETGELFF. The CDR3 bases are TGCAGCGCGGACAGGGAAACCGGGGAGCTGTTTTTT.

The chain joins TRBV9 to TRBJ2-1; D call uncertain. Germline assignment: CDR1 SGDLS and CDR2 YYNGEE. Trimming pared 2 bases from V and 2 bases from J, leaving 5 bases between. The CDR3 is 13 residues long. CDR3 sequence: CASSVSPYNEQFF. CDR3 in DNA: TGTGCCAGCAGCGTCTCCCCCTACAATGAGCAGTTCTTC.

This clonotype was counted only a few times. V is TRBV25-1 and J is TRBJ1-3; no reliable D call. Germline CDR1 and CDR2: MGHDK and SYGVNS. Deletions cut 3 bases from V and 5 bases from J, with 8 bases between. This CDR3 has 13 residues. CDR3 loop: CASSENSRNTIYF. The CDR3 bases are TGTGCCAGCAGTGAGAACTCCCGAAACACCATATATTTT.

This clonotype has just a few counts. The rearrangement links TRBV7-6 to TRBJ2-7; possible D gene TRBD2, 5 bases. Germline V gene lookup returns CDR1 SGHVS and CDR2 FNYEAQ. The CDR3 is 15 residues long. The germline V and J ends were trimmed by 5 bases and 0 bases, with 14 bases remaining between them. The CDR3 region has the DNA TGTGCCAGCAGCAAGGATACGGGATTCTCCTACGAGCAGTACTTC. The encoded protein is CASSKDTGFSYEQYF. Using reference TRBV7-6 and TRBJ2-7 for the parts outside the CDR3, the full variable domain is GAGVSQSPRYKVTKRGQDVALRCDPISGHVSLYWYRQALGQGPEFLTYFNYEAQQDKSGLPNDRFSAERPEGSISTLTIQRTEQRDSAMYRCASSKDTGFSYEQYFGPGTRLTVT.

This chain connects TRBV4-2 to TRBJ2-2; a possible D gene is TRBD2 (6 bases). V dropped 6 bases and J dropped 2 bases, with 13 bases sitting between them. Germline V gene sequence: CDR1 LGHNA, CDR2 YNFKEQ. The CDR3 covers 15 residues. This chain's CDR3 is CASRSDYLNTGELFF. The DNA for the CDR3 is TGTGCCAGCAGATCGGACTACTTAAACACCGGGGAGCTGTTTTTT.

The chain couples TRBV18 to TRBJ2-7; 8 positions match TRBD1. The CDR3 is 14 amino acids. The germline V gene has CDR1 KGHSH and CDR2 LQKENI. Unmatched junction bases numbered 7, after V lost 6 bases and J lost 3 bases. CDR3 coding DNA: TGTGCCAGCTCCCCTAACAGGGGGGACTACGAGCAGTACTTC. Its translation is CASSPNRGDYEQYF.

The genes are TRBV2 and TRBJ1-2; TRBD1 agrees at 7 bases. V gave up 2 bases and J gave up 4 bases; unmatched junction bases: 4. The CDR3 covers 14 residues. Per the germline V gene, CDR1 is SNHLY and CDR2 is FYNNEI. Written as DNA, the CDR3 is TGTGCCAGCAGTGAAAGGGGGCATGGCTATGGCTACACCTTC. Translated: CASSERGHGYGYTF.

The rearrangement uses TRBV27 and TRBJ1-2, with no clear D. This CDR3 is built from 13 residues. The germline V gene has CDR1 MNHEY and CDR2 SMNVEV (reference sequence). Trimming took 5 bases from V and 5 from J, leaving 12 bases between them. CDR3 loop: CASSPGGVYGYTF. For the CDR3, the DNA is TGTGCCAGCAGTCCCGGCGGGGTATATGGCTACACCTTC.